This T cell receptor (beta chain) was obtained from a study of blood T cell repertoires in COVID-19. This clone was counted a single time. TCRdb's table, derived via immunoSEQ multiplex PCR, lists solely in-frame clones and lacks some. The data hold fewer than 350,000 clones, with 65% to 90% observed a single time. The V gene end was trimmed by 4 bases and the J gene end by 4 bases; junction bases not matched to a gene: 7. The germline CDR1 and CDR2 sequences are KGHDR and SFDVKD. This CDR3 has 16 amino acids. Sequencing used peripheral blood. J is TRBJ1-2 and V is TRBV24-1; 11 nucleotides agree with TRBD1. The source of this sequence is a human donor in a cohort sampled during active COVID-19. The DNA of the CDR3 is TGTGCCACCAGTGAAAACTCGGGACAGGGGGGCTATGGCTACACCTTC. Protein: CATSENSGQGGYGYTF.